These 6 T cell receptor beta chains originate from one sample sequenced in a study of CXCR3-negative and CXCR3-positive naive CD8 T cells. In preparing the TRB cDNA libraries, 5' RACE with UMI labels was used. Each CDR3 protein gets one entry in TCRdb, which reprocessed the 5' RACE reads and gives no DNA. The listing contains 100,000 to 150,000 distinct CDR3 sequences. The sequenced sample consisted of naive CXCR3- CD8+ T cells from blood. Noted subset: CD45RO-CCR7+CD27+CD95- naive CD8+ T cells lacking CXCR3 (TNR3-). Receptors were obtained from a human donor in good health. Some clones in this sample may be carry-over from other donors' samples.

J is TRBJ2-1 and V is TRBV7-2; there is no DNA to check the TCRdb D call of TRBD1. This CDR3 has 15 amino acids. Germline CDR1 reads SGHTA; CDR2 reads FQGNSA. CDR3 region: CASSLGVRVDNEQFF.

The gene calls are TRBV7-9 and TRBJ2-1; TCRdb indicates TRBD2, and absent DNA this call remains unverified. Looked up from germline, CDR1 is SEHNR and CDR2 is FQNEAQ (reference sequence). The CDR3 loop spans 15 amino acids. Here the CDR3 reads CASSVRTSGSYEQFF.

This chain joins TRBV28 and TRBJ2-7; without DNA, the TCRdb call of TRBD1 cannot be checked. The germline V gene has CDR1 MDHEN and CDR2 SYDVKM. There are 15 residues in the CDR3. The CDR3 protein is CASSLADRATYEQYF. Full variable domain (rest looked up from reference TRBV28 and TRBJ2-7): DVKVTQSSRYLVKRTGEKVFLECVQDMDHENMFWYRQDPGLGLRLIYFSYDVKMKEKGDIPEGYSVSREKKERFSLILESASTNQTSMYLCASSLADRATYEQYFGPGTRLTVT.

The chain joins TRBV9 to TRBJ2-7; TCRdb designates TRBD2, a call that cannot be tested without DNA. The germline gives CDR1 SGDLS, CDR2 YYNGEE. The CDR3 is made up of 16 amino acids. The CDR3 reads CASTELDGTTTHEQYF.

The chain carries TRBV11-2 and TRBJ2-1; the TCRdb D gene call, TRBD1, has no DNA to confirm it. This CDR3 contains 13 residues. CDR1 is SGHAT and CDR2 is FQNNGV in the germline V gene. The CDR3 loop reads CASSSTGTNEQFF.

This chain's CDR3 is CASSLEGTDTQYF. This chain uses TRBV27 with TRBJ2-3; TCRdb gives TRBD2 as the D gene, but with no DNA this cannot be confirmed. Germline V gives CDR1 MNHEY, CDR2 SMNVEV (reference sequence). The CDR3 is 13 amino acids.